The 11 T cell receptor beta chains below come from one sample, sequenced in a study of cytomegalovirus exposure and HLA in healthy donors (TCRdb year 2017). Library preparation was by the immunoSEQ multiplex PCR assay. For the multiplex PCR, a mixture combining 60 forward primers for TCR Vbeta segments and 13 reverse primers for TCR Jbeta segments was used. The table comes from immuneACCESS by way of TCRdb, which keeps in-frame sequences with V and J called. Part of the clones is missing from these tables; in studies checked, under half for an unresolved V gene and the rest for unknown reasons. Present in this sample are some 99,000 clones, 73% of which were seen just once. The ten top clones hold approximately 8.4% of the sample. Sequenced material: PBMCs. The receptors were sampled from a man aged 40-50 years in good health and CMV-seronegative.

V usage is TRBV18 and J usage is TRBJ1-1; D uncertain. CDR1 and CDR2 (germline): KGHSH, LQKENI. The germline V and J ends were trimmed by 3 bases and 5 bases, with 10 bases remaining between them. This CDR3 spans 13 amino acids. CDR3 nucleotide sequence: TGTGCCAGCTCACCGGGCGCCTGGACTGAAGCTTTCTTT. This codes for CASSPGAWTEAFF.

The gene calls are TRBV2 and TRBJ2-5, with 8 nucleotides matching TRBD1. The V segment lost 5 bases and the J segment 5 bases; nucleotides outside the gene matches: 25. The CDR3 is 20 amino acids. CDR1 is SNHLY, CDR2 FYNNEI, per germline. CDR3 sequence: CASSPHPVGAGTGKRETQYF. In DNA form, the CDR3 reads TGTGCCAGCAGTCCACACCCGGTGGGGGCCGGGACAGGTAAACGGGAGACCCAGTACTTC.

This clone was recorded once. An end of the junction does not agree with germline; a read error may underlie this. This chain connects TRBV6-5 to TRBJ1-5; 9 bases align to TRBD1. CDR3 length: 15 residues. The germline V gene has CDR1 MNHEY and CDR2 SVGAGI. This CDR3 reads CPSSPGQGGGQPQHF. CDR3 nucleotides: TGTCCCAGCAGCCCGGGACAGGGAGGGGGTCAGCCCCAGCATTTT.

J is TRBJ1-5 and V is TRBV19, with D possibly TRBD1 on 6 matching bases. V shed 6 bases and J shed 2 bases, with 11 bases lying between them. CDR1 is LNHDA and CDR2 is SQIVND in the germline V gene (reference sequence). The CDR3 is 14 residues long. This CDR3 is CASRERTGNQPQHF. The CDR3 nucleotides are TGTGCCAGTAGGGAAAGGACAGGCAATCAGCCCCAGCATTTT.

This clone was detected only a few times. This chain uses TRBV6-6 with TRBJ2-2; TRBD2 matches 10 bases. The CDR3 consists of 16 residues. Losses at the gene ends were 6 bases for V and 6 bases for J; bases not matched to a gene: 10. Germline V gene lookup returns CDR1 MNHNY and CDR2 SVGAGI (reference sequence). Here the CDR3 DNA reads TGTGCCAGCAGCTACCGACTAGCGGGTGGGGCCGGGGAGCTGTTTTTT. This translates into CASSYRLAGGAGELFF.

As to this clone: Distinct nucleotide sequences in the sample also encode this CDR3. V usage is TRBV7-2 and J usage is TRBJ1-2; D may be TRBD1 (6 bases). In germline, CDR1 is SGHTA, CDR2 FQGNSA. The CDR3 runs 13 residues. Trimming left V 5 bases short and J 2 bases short, with 9 bases between. In nucleotides, the CDR3 is TGTGCCAGCAGCCCTGACAGGAACTATGGCTACACCTTC. Amino acids: CASSPDRNYGYTF. The full variable domain, completed using reference TRBV7-2 and TRBJ1-2, is GAGVSQSPSNKVTEKGKDVELRCDPISGHTALYWYRQSLGQGLEFLIYFQGNSAPDKSGLPSDRFSAERTGGSVSTLTIQRTQQEDSAVYLCASSPDRNYGYTFGSGTRLTVV.

The chain employs TRBV5-6 and TRBJ1-4, with 10 positions matching TRBD1. Losses at the gene ends were 0 bases for V and 10 bases for J; bases not matched to a gene: 6. The germline V gene has CDR1 SGHDT and CDR2 YYEEEE. The CDR3 is 15 amino acids. In DNA form, the CDR3 reads TGTGCCAGCAGCTTGGTCGACAGGGGGCCCGGAAAACTGTTTTTT. This sequence encodes CASSLVDRGPGKLFF. Supplemented by reference TRBV5-6 and TRBJ1-4, the full variable domain reads DAGVTQSPTHLIKTRGQQVTLRCSPKSGHDTVSWYQQALGQGPQFIFQYYEEEERQRGNFPDRFSGHQFPNYSSELNVNALLLGDSALYLCASSLVDRGPGKLFFGSGTQLSVL.

The count of this clone is one. The V call is TRBV4-3, the J call TRBJ1-2; weak D call: TRBD1 (5 bases). Germline CDR1 reads LGHNA; CDR2 reads YSLEER. Trimming took 3 bases from V and 0 from J, leaving 14 bases between them. The CDR3 loop spans 16 amino acids. DNA for the CDR3: TGCGCCAGCAGCCACATCGGCAGGGCCCCTAACTATGGCTACACCTTC. This gives the protein CASSHIGRAPNYGYTF.

This clone was counted a few times. V usage is TRBV10-3 and J usage is TRBJ2-3; TRBD2 aligns across 9 bases. CDR1 and CDR2 from the germline V gene are ENHRY and SYGVKD. This CDR3 has 14 amino acids. V was pared by 6 bases and J by 2 bases, with 3 bases of the junction left unmatched. The CDR3 reads CAISASGDTDTQYF. The DNA of the CDR3 is TGTGCCATCAGCGCTAGCGGGGACACAGATACGCAGTATTTT.

This clone came up once. The chain employs TRBV6-5 and TRBJ1-3, with TRBD1 as a possible D gene (5 bases). CDR1 MNHEY and CDR2 SVGAGI come from the germline V gene. This CDR3 has 16 amino acids. V lost 0 bases and J lost 3, with 12 bases in between. This CDR3 reads CASSYSLGGDGNTIYF. For the CDR3, the DNA is TGTGCCAGCAGTTACTCCCTTGGGGGGGATGGAAACACCATATATTTT.

V gene TRBV9 combines with J gene TRBJ2-3, with D perhaps TRBD2 (5 bases). This CDR3 has 15 residues. The V gene lost 4 bases and the J gene lost 8 bases, with 20 bases spanning the gap. CDR1 and CDR2 (germline): SGDLS, YYNGEE. DNA for the CDR3: TGTGCCAGCAGCAAAGTAGTTAGGCCGGAGGCTACGCAGTATTTT. Translation gives CASSKVVRPEATQYF.